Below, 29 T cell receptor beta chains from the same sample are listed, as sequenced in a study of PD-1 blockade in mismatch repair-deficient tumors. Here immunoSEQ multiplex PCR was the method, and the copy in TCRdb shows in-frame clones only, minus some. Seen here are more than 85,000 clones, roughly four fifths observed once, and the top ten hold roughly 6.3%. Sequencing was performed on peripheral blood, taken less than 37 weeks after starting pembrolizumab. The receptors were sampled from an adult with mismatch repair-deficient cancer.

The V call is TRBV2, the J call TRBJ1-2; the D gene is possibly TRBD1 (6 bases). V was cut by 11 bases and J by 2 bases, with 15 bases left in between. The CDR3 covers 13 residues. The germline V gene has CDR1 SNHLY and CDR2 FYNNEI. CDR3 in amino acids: CAGQPGPNYGYTF. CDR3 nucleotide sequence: TGTGCCGGACAGCCGGGACCCAACTATGGCTACACCTTC.

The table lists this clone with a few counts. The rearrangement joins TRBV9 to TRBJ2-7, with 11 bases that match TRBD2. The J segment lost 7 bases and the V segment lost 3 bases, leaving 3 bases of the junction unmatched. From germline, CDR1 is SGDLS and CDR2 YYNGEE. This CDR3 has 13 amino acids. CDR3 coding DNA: TGTGCCAGCAGCGCAGCTAGCGGGGGGGAGCAGTACTTC. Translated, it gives CASSAASGGEQYF.

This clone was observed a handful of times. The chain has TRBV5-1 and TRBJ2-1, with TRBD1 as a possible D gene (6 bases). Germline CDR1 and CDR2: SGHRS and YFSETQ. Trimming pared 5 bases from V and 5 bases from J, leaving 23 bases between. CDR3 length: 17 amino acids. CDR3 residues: CASSLTGPLKGNNEQFF. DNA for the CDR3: TGCGCCAGCAGTCTCACAGGGCCGCTAAAAGGGAACAATGAGCAGTTCTTC.

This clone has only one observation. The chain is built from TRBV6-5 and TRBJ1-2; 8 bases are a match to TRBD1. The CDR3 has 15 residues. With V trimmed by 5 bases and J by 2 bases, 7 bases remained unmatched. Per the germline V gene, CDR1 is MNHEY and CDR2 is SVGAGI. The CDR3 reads CASSPRTGRNYGYTF. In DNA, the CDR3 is TGTGCCAGCAGTCCCCGGACAGGGCGGAACTATGGCTACACCTTC.

CDR3 in DNA: TGTGCCAGCAGCCGGGACTTCTGGAACACTGAAGCTTTCTTT. Translated, it gives CASSRDFWNTEAFF. The V and J genes are TRBV7-8 and TRBJ1-1, with D possibly TRBD1 on 5 matching bases. The CDR3 is made up of 14 amino acids. The V end was cut by 5 bases, the J end by 1 base, with 11 bases between. In germline, CDR1 is SGHVS, CDR2 FQNEAQ.

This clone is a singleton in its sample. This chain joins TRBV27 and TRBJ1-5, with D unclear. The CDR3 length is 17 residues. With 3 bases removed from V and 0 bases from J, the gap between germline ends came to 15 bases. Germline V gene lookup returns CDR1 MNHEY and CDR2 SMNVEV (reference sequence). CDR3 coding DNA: TGTGCCAGCAGTTTCAGACCGGCGGGGTATAGCAATCAGCCCCAGCATTTT. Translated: CASSFRPAGYSNQPQHF.

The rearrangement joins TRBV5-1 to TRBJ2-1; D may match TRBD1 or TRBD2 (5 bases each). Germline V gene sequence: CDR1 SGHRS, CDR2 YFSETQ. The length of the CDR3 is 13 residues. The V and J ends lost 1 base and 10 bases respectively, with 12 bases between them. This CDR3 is CASSLWARDEQFF. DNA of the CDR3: TGCGCCAGCAGCTTGTGGGCGAGGGACGAGCAGTTCTTC.

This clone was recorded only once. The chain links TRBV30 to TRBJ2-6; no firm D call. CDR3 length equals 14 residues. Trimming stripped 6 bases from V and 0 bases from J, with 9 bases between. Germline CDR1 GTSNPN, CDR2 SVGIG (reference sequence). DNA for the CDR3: TGTGCCTGCACCGGCCCCTCTGGGGCCAACGTCCTGACTTTC. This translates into CACTGPSGANVLTF.

In nucleotides, the CDR3 is TGTGCCAGCAGCTTTCGACGATCTTACTATGAGCAGTTCTTC. It codes for CASSFRRSYYEQFF. The chain employs TRBV7-2 and TRBJ2-1, with D unclear. V was pared by 3 bases and J by 8 bases, with 14 bases between. Germline CDR1 is SGHTA and CDR2 is FQGNSA. This CDR3 has 14 residues.

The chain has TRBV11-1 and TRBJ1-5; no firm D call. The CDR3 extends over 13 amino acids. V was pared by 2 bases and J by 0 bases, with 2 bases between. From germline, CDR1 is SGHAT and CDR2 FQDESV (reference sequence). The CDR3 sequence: CASSLFSNQPQHF. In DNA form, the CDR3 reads TGTGCCAGCAGCTTATTTAGCAATCAGCCCCAGCATTTT. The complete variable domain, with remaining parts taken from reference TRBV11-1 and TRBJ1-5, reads EAEVAQSPRYKITEKSQAVAFWCDPISGHATLYWYRQILGQGPELLVQFQDESVVDDSQLPKDRFSAERLKGVDSTLKIQPAELGDSAMYLCASSLFSNQPQHFGDGTRLSIL.

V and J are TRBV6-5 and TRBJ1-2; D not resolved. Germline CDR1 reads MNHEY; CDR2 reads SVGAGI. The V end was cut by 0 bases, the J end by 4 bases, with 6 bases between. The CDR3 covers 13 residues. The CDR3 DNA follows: TGTGCCAGCAGTTACTCAAATGGCTATGGCTACACCTTC. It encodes CASSYSNGYGYTF.

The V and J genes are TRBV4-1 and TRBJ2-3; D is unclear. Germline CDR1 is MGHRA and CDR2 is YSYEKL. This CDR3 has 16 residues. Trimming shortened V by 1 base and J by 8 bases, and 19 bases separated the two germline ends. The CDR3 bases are TGCGCCAGCAGCCAAGGTTCCCGGGCCCCTCATGCTACGCAGTATTTT. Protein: CASSQGSRAPHATQYF.

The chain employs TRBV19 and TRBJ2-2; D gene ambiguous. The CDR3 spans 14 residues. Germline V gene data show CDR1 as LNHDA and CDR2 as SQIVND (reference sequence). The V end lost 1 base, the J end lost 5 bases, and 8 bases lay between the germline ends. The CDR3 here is CASSIGGRTGELFF. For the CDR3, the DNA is TGTGCCAGTAGTATAGGTGGCAGAACCGGGGAGCTGTTTTTT.

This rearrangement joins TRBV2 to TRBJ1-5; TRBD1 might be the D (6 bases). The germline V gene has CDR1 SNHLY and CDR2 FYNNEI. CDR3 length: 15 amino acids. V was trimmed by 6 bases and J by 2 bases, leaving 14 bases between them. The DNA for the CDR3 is TGTGCCAGCAGGGGGGCAGGGATAGGCAATCAGCCCCAGCATTTT. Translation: CASRGAGIGNQPQHF.

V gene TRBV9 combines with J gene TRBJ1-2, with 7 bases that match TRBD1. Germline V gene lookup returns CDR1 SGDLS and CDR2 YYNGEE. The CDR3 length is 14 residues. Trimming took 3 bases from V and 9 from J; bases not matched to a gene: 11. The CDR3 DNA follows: TGTGCCAGCAGCGAGGGTGAGACAGGGATAAGCTACACCTTC. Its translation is CASSEGETGISYTF.

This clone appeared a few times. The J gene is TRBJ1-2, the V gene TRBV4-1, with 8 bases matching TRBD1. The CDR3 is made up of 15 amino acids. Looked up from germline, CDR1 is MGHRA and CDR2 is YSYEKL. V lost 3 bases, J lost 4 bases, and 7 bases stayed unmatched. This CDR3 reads CASSQLTGGGYGYTF. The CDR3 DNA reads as TGCGCCAGCAGCCAGCTAACAGGGGGTGGCTATGGCTACACCTTC.

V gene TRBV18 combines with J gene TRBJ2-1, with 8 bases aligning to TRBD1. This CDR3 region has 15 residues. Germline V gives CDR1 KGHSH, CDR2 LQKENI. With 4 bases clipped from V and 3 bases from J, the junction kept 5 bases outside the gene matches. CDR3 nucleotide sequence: TGTGCCAGCTCACAGGCAGGGGGCTACTACAATGAGCAGTTCTTC. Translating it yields CASSQAGGYYNEQFF.

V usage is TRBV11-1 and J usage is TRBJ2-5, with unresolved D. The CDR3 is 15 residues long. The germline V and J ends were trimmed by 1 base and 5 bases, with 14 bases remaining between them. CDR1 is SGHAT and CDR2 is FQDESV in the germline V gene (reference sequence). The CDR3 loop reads CASSLDFRVGETQYF. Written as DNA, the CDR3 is TGTGCCAGCAGCTTAGATTTCCGGGTCGGGGAGACCCAGTACTTC.

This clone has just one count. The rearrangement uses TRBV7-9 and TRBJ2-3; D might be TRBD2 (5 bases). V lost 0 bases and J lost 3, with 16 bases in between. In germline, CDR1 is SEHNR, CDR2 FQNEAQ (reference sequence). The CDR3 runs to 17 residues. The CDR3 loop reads CASSLAQRAHLTDTQYF. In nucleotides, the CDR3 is TGTGCCAGCAGCTTAGCGCAGAGGGCACATCTTACAGATACGCAGTATTTT.

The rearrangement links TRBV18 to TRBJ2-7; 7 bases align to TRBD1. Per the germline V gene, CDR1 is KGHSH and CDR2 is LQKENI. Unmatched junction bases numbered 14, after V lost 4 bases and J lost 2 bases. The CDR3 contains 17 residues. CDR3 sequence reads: CASSQGQEEARPYEQYF. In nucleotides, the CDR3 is TGTGCCAGCTCACAAGGACAGGAAGAGGCACGACCCTACGAGCAGTACTTC.

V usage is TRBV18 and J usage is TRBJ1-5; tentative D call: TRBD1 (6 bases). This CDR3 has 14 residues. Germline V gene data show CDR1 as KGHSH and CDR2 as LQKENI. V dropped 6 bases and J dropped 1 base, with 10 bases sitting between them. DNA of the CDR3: TGTGCCAGCTCTAACGACAGGAGCAATCAGCCCCAGCATTTT. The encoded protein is CASSNDRSNQPQHF. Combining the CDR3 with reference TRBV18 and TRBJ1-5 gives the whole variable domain NAGVMQNPRHLVRRRGQEARLRCSPMKGHSHVYWYRQLPEEGLKFMVYLQKENIIDESGMPKERFSAEFPKEGPSILRIQQVVRGDSAAYFCASSNDRSNQPQHFGDGTRLSIL.

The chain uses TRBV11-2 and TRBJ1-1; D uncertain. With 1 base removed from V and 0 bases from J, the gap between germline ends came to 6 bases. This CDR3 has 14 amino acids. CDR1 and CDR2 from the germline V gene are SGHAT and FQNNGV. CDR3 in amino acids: CASSLGVVNTEAFF. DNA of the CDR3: TGTGCCAGCAGCTTAGGCGTTGTGAACACTGAAGCTTTCTTT.

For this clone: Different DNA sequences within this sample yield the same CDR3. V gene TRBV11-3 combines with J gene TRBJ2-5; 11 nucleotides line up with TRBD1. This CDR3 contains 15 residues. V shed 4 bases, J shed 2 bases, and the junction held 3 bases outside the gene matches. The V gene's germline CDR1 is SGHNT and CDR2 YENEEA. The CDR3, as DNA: TGTGCCAGCAGCTCCGGGACAGGGGGACAAGAGACCCAGTACTTC. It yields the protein CASSSGTGGQETQYF. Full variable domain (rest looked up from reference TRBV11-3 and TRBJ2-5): EAGVVQSPRYKIIEKKQPVAFWCNPISGHNTLYWYLQNLGQGPELLIRYENEEAVDDSQLPKDRFSAERLKGVDSTLKIQPAELGDSAVYLCASSSGTGGQETQYFGPGTRLLVL.

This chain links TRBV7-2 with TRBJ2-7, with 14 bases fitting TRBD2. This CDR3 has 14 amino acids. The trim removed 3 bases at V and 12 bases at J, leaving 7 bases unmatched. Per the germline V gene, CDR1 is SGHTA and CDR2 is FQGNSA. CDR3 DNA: TGTGCCAGCAGCTTGACTAGCGGGGGGGCCGGCGGGTACTTC. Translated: CASSLTSGGAGGYF.

CDR3 residues: CASSLVTVTSTDTQYF. The CDR3 DNA reads as TGTGCCAGCAGCTTAGTGACAGTAACTAGCACAGATACGCAGTATTTT. J is TRBJ2-3 and V is TRBV7-9; D perhaps matches TRBD1 (5 bases). V was pared by 1 base and J by 0 bases, with 11 bases between. CDR3 length equals 16 residues. Germline-derived CDR1 and CDR2 are SEHNR and FQNEAQ (reference sequence).

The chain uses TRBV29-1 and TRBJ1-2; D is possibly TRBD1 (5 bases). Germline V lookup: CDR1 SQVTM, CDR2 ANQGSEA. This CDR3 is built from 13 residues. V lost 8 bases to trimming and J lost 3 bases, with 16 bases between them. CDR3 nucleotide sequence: TGCAGCATCGGGGAGGGGAGCGACTATGGCTACACCTTC. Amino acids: CSIGEGSDYGYTF.

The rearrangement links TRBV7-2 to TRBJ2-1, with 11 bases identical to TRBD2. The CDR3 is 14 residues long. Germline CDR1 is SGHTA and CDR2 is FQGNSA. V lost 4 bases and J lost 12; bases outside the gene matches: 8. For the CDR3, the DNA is TGTGCCAGCAGCTCCACTAGCGGGGGCGCTGGGCAGTTCTTC. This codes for CASSSTSGGAGQFF. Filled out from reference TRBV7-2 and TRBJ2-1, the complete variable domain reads GAGVSQSPSNKVTEKGKDVELRCDPISGHTALYWYRQSLGQGLEFLIYFQGNSAPDKSGLPSDRFSAERTGGSVSTLTIQRTQQEDSAVYLCASSSTSGGAGQFFGPGTRLTVL.

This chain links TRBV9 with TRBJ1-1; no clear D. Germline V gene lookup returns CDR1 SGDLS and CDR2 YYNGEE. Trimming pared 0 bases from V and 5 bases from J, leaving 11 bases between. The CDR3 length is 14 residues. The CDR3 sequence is CASSVGRADTEAFF. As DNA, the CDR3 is TGTGCCAGCAGCGTAGGTAGGGCGGATACTGAAGCTTTCTTT.

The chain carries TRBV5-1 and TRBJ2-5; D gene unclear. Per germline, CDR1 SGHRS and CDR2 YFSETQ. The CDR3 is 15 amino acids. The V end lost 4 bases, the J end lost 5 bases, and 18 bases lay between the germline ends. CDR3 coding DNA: TGCGCCAGCAGCAAGGACGTATTGGGTTGGGAGACCCAGTACTTC. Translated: CASSKDVLGWETQYF. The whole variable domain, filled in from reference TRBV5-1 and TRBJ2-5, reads KAGVTQTPRYLIKTRGQQVTLSCSPISGHRSVSWYQQTPGQGLQFLFEYFSETQRNKGNFPGRFSGRQFSNSRSEMNVSTLELGDSALYLCASSKDVLGWETQYFGPGTRLLVL.